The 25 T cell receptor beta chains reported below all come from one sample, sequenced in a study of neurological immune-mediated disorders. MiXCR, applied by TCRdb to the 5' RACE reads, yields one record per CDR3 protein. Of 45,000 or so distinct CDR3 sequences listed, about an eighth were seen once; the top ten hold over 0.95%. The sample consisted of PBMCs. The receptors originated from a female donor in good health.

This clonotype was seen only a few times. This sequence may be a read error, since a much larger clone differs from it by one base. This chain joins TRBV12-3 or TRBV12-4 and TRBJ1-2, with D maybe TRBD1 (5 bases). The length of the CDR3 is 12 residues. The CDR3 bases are TGTGCCAGCAGGCGGGACGTAGGTGGCGACACCTTC. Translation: CASRRDVGGDTF.

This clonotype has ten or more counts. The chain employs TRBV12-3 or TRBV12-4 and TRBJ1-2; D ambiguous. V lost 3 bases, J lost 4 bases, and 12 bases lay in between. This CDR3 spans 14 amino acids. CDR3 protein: CASSFGGRPYGYTF. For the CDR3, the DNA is TGTGCCAGCAGTTTTGGTGGGCGCCCCTATGGCTACACCTTC.

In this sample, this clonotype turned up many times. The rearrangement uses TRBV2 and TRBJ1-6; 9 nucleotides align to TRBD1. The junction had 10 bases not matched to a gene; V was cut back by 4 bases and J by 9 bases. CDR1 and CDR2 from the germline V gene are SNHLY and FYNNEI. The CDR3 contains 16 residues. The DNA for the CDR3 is TGTGCCAGCAGTGCTGAGAAGGGACAGGGAAGTTCACCCCTCCACTTT. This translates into CASSAEKGQGSSPLHF.

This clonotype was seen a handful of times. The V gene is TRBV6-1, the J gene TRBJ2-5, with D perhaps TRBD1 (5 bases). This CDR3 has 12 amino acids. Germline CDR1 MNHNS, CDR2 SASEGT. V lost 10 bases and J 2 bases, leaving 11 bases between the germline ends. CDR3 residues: CANRQLQETQYF. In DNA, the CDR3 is TGTGCCAATAGACAGCTACAAGAGACCCAGTACTTC.

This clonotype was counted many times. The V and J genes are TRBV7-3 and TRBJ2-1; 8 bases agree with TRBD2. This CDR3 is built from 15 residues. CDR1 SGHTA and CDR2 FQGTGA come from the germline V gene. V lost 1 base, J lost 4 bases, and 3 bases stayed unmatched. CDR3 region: CASSLKGGGYNEQFF. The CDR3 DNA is TGTGCCAGCAGCTTAAAGGGCGGGGGGTACAATGAGCAGTTCTTC.

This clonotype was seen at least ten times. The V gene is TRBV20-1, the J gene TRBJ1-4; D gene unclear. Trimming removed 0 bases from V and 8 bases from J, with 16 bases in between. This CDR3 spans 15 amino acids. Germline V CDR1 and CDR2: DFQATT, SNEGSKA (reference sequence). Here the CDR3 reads CSARDPAGHVEKLFF. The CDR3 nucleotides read TGCAGTGCTAGAGATCCGGCGGGCCATGTGGAAAAACTGTTTTTT.

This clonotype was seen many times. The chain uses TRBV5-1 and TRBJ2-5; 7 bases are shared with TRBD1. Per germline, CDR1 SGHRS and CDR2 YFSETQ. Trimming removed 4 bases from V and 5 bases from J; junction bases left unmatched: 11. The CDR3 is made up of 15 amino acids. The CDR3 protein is CASSKGTVGGETQYF. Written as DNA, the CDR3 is TGCGCCAGCAGCAAGGGGACAGTTGGTGGGGAGACCCAGTACTTC.

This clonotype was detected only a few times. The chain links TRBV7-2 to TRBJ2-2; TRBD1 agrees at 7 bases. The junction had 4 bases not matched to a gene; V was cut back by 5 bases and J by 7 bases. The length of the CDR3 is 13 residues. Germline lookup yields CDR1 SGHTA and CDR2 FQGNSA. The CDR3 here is CASSQQGYGELFF. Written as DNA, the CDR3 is TGTGCCAGCAGCCAACAGGGGTACGGGGAGCTGTTTTTT.

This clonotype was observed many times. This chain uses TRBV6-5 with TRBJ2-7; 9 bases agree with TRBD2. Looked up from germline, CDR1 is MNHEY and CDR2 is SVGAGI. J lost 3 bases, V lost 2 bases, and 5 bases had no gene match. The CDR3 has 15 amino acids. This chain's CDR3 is CASSYLASGNYEQYF. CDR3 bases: TGTGCCAGCAGTTACCTAGCTAGCGGGAACTACGAGCAGTACTTC.

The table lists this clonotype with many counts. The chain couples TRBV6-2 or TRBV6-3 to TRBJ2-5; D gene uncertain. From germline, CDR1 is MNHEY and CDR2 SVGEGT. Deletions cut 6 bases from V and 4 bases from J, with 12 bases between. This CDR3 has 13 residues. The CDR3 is CASRTTGRETQYF. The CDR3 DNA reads TGTGCCAGCAGAACGACTGGAAGAGAGACCCAGTACTTC.

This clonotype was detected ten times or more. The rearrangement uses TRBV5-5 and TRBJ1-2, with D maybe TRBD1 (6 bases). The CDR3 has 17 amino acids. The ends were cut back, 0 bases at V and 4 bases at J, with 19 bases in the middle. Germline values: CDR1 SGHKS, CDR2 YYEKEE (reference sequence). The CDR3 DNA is TGTGCCAGCAGCTTGGCGACAGGTGGGAGGAGCCCCTATGGCTACACCTTC. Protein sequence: CASSLATGGRSPYGYTF.

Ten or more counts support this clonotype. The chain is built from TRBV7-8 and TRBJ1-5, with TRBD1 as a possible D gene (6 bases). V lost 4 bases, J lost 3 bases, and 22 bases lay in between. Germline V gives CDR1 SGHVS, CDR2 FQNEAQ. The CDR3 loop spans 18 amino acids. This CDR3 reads CASSSTKTGHSNNQPQHF. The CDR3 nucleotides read TGTGCCAGCAGCTCCACCAAAACAGGGCACAGTAACAATCAGCCCCAGCATTTT.

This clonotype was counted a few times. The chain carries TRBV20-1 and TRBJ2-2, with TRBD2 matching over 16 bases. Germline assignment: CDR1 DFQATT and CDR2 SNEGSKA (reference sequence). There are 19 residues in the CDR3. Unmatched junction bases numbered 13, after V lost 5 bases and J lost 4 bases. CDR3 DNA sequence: TGCAGTGCTTGGATGCCGGGACTAGCGGGGGGGACCACCACCGGGGAGCTGTTTTTT. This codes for CSAWMPGLAGGTTTGELFF.

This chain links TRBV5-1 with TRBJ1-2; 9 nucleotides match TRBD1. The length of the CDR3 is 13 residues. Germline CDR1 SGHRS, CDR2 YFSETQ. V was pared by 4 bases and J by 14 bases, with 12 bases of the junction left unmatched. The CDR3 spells CASSASGTGWPTF. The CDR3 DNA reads TGCGCCAGCAGCGCATCCGGGACAGGGTGGCCTACCTTC. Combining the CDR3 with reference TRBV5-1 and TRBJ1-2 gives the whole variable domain KAGVTQTPRYLIKTRGQQVTLSCSPISGHRSVSWYQQTPGQGLQFLFEYFSETQRNKGNFPGRFSGRQFSNSRSEMNVSTLELGDSALYLCASSASGTGWPTFGSGTRLTVV.

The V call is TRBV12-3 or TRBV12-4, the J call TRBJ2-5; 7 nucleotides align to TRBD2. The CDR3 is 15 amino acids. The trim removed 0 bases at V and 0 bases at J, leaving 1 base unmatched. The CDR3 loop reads CASSLAGGDQETQYF. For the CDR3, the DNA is TGTGCCAGCAGTTTAGCGGGGGGGGACCAAGAGACCCAGTACTTC.

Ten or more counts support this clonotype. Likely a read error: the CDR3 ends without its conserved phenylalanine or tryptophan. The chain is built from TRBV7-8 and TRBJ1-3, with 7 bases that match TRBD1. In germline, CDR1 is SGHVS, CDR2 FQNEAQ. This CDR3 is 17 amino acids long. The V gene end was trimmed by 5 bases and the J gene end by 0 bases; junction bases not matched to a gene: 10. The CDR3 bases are TGTGCCAGCAGCAACCGGGACAGCCTGTCCTCTGGAAACACCATATATTCT. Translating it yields CASSNRDSLSSGNTIYS.

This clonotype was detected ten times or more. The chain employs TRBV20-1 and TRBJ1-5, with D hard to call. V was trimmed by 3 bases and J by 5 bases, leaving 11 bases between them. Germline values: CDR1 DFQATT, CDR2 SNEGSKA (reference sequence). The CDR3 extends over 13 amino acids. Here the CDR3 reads CSARAGYDQPQHF. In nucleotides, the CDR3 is TGCAGTGCTAGGGCAGGTTACGATCAGCCCCAGCATTTT.

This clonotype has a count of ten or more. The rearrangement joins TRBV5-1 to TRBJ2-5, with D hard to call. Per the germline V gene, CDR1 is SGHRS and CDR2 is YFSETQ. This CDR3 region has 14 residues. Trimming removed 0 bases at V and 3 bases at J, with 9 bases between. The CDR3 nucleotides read TGCGCCAGCAGCTTGGACAGCCGAAAAGAGACCCAGTACTTC. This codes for CASSLDSRKETQYF.

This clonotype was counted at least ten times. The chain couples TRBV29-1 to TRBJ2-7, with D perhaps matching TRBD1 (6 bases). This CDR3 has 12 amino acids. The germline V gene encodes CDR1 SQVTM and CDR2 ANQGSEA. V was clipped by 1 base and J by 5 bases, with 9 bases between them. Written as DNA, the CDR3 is TGCAGCGTTGAAGCAGGGGCCGACGAGCAGTACTTC. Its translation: CSVEAGADEQYF.

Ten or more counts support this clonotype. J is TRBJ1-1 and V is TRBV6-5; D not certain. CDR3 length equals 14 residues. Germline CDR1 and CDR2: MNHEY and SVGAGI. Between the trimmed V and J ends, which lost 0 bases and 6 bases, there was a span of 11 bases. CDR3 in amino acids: CASSYSTQTPEAFF. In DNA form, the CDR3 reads TGTGCCAGCAGTTACTCGACCCAGACCCCTGAAGCTTTCTTT.

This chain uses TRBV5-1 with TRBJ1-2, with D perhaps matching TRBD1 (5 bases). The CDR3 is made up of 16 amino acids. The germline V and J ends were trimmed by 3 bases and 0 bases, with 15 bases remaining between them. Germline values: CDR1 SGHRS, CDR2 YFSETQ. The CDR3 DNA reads TGCGCCAGCAGCTCTAGAGCACAGACAGCTAACTATGGCTACACCTTC. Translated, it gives CASSSRAQTANYGYTF. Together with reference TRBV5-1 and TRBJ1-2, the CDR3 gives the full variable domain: KAGVTQTPRYLIKTRGQQVTLSCSPISGHRSVSWYQQTPGQGLQFLFEYFSETQRNKGNFPGRFSGRQFSNSRSEMNVSTLELGDSALYLCASSSRAQTANYGYTFGSGTRLTVV.

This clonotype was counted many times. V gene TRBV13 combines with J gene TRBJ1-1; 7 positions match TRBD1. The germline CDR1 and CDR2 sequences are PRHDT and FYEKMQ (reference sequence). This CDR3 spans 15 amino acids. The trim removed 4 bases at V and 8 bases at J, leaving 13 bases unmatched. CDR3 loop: CASSSRGSGNREAFF. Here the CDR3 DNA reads TGTGCCAGCAGCTCCAGGGGGTCGGGCAACAGGGAAGCTTTCTTT.

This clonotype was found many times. The CDR3 is CASSEGGAGNEQFF. CDR3 nucleotides: TGTGCCAGCAGTGAAGGGGGAGCGGGCAATGAGCAGTTCTTC. The chain uses TRBV2 and TRBJ2-1; the D gene is possibly TRBD2 (6 bases). Germline CDR1 SNHLY, CDR2 FYNNEI. The CDR3 runs 14 residues. Trimming left V 1 base short and J 6 bases short, with 10 bases between.

Written as DNA, the CDR3 is TGTGCCAGCAGGGGTAACGAAGAGACCCAGTACTTC. Translating gives CASRGNEETQYF. The V and J genes are TRBV12-3 or TRBV12-4 and TRBJ2-5; D remains unclear. The germline V and J ends were trimmed by 6 bases and 3 bases, with 8 bases remaining between them. The CDR3 runs 12 residues.

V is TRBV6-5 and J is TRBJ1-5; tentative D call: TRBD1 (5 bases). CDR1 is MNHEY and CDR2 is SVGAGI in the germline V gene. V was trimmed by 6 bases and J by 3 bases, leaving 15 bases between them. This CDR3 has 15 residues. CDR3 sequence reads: CASRKVAGTNQPQHF. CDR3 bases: TGTGCCAGCAGGAAAGTAGCAGGGACCAATCAGCCCCAGCATTTT.